Below are 26 T cell receptor beta chains sequenced from a single sample in a study of cytomegalovirus exposure and HLA in healthy donors. PCR amplification relied on 60 Vbeta primers (plus 13 Jbeta primers). TCRdb's table, derived via immunoSEQ multiplex PCR, lists solely in-frame clones and lacks some. The sample carries 150,000 to 200,000 clones, about 84% recorded once. The sequencing input was PBMCs. These receptors originate from a man between 45 and 60 years old in good health and CMV-seropositive.

The gene calls are TRBV6-5 and TRBJ2-1; 11 nucleotides match TRBD2. The CDR3 covers 15 residues. V gave up 4 bases and J gave up 3 bases; unmatched junction bases: 2. Germline assignment: CDR1 MNHEY and CDR2 SVGAGI. In nucleotides, the CDR3 is TGTGCCAGCAGTTGGGGGACTAGCGGCTACAATGAGCAGTTCTTC. The encoded protein is CASSWGTSGYNEQFF.

The chain joins TRBV28 to TRBJ1-5; no clear D gene. Between the trimmed V and J ends, which lost 7 bases and 2 bases, there was a span of 18 bases. The CDR3 runs 16 residues. Germline CDR1 MDHEN, CDR2 SYDVKM. The CDR3 coding sequence is TGTGCCAGCACCTTATACTCCCTCAGCGGCAATCAGCCCCAGCATTTT. Protein sequence: CASTLYSLSGNQPQHF.

This clone was counted a few times. V gene TRBV4-2 combines with J gene TRBJ1-4, with 9 bases lining up with TRBD1. The germline CDR1 and CDR2 sequences are LGHNA and YNFKEQ. The CDR3 consists of 16 residues. The ends lost 0 bases at V and 7 bases at J; junction bases unmatched: 6. The CDR3 here is CASSQEGTGRGEKLFF. The CDR3 DNA reads as TGTGCCAGCAGCCAAGAGGGGACAGGGAGGGGTGAAAAACTGTTTTTT.

V is TRBV27 and J is TRBJ1-5; D might be TRBD1 (5 bases). The CDR3 is made up of 14 amino acids. The germline gives CDR1 MNHEY, CDR2 SMNVEV (reference sequence). The V gene lost 7 bases and the J gene lost 5 bases, with 15 bases spanning the gap. The CDR3 coding sequence is TGTGCCAGCACCGTCCGGGGCGGGGATCAGCCCCAGCATTTT. Protein: CASTVRGGDQPQHF.

CDR3 residues: CASSTGLAGVETQYF. The CDR3 DNA sequence: TGTGCCAGCAGCACCGGACTAGCGGGGGTAGAGACCCAGTACTTC. The rearrangement uses TRBV9 and TRBJ2-5, with 13 bases aligning to TRBD2. Per germline, CDR1 SGDLS and CDR2 YYNGEE. The junction had 4 bases not matched to a gene; V was cut back by 4 bases and J by 4 bases. This CDR3 spans 15 amino acids.

The chain joins TRBV15 to TRBJ2-2, with 8 positions matching TRBD1. The V gene end was trimmed by 5 bases and the J gene end by 1 base; junction bases not matched to a gene: 6. The CDR3 is 16 residues long. The germline CDR1 and CDR2 sequences are LNHNV and YYDKDF (reference sequence). As DNA, the CDR3 is TGTGCCACCAGCCGGGGACAGGCAAGGAACACCGGGGAGCTGTTTTTT. Its protein product is CATSRGQARNTGELFF.

The chain employs TRBV2 and TRBJ2-7, with D uncertain. Germline V CDR1 and CDR2: SNHLY, FYNNEI. The CDR3 sequence is 14 residues long. V lost 6 bases and J lost 7, with 19 bases in between. The CDR3, as DNA: TGTGCCAGCAGAGCGAACTCCGCGGTACAAGAGCAGTACTTC. This sequence encodes CASRANSAVQEQYF.

The CDR3 here is CASSQDRGTAGHEQFF. The CDR3 DNA reads as TGCGCCAGCAGCCAAGATCGGGGGACCGCCGGCCATGAGCAGTTCTTC. This sequence joins TRBV4-3 and TRBJ2-1, with D possibly TRBD2 on 6 matching bases. The CDR3 runs 16 residues. With 0 bases removed from V and 8 bases from J, the gap between germline ends came to 17 bases. Per germline, CDR1 LGHNA and CDR2 YSLEER.

This clone came up a few times. This chain connects TRBV9 to TRBJ1-4; D gene unclear. The ends were cut back, 0 bases at V and 3 bases at J, with 15 bases in the middle. Germline V gene data show CDR1 as SGDLS and CDR2 as YYNGEE. This CDR3 spans 17 amino acids. CDR3 in amino acids: CASSVGWWENSNEKLFF. CDR3 bases: TGTGCCAGCAGCGTAGGATGGTGGGAGAATTCTAATGAAAAACTGTTTTTT.

The chain couples TRBV25-1 to TRBJ1-1; 10 bases map to TRBD1. Germline trimming cut 7 bases from V and 8 bases from J; bases unmatched to any gene: 4. The CDR3 is 12 amino acids. Germline CDR1 MGHDK, CDR2 SYGVNS. The CDR3 sequence: CASTGTGVEAFF. The CDR3 region has the DNA TGTGCCAGCACCGGGACAGGGGTCGAAGCTTTCTTT.

The chain is built from TRBV6-6 and TRBJ2-3, with 13 bases identical to TRBD2. Unmatched junction bases numbered 0, after V lost 6 bases and J lost 0 bases. The CDR3 is 15 amino acids. Looked up from germline, CDR1 is MNHNY and CDR2 is SVGAGI (reference sequence). The CDR3 sequence is CASRGLAGSTDTQYF. The CDR3 DNA is TGTGCCAGCAGGGGACTAGCGGGAAGCACAGATACGCAGTATTTT.

This chain connects TRBV7-2 to TRBJ2-7; 7 bases match TRBD2. The junction had 2 bases not matched to a gene; V was cut back by 1 base and J by 5 bases. CDR3 length: 13 residues. The germline V gene encodes CDR1 SGHTA and CDR2 FQGNSA. CDR3 bases: TGTGCCAGCAGCTTAGTGCGGGAGAACGAGCAGTACTTC. Amino acid sequence: CASSLVRENEQYF.

Comment on this clone: The junction departs from germline at one end; a sequencing error may be responsible. The V gene is TRBV7-9, the J gene TRBJ2-6; maybe TRBD2 (5 bases). Germline lookup yields CDR1 SEHNR and CDR2 FQNEAQ (reference sequence). The CDR3 contains 16 residues. DNA for the CDR3: TGTTCCAGCAGCTTAGCGAACGGGTTAGGGGCCAACGTCCTGACTTTC. Protein sequence: CSSSLANGLGANVLTF.

This clone appeared a few times. This rearrangement joins TRBV11-2 to TRBJ1-1, with 9 bases matching TRBD1. This CDR3 is built from 17 residues. Germline CDR1 and CDR2: SGHAT and FQNNGV. J was trimmed by 0 bases and V by 6 bases; bases with no gene match: 11. CDR3 sequence: CASRPGTGQGMNTEAFF. In nucleotides, the CDR3 is TGTGCCAGCAGACCTGGGACAGGGCAAGGGATGAACACTGAAGCTTTCTTT.

The chain joins TRBV5-1 to TRBJ1-1; D uncertain. Germline V lookup: CDR1 SGHRS, CDR2 YFSETQ. This CDR3 has 14 amino acids. V lost 5 bases and J 0 bases, leaving 11 bases between the germline ends. CDR3 sequence (DNA): TGCGCCAGCAGGAAGGAGTGGCTGAACACTGAAGCTTTCTTT. It specifies CASRKEWLNTEAFF.

The chain is built from TRBV27 and TRBJ2-7; no definite D call. This CDR3 comprises 15 residues. Germline V lookup: CDR1 MNHEY, CDR2 SMNVEV (reference sequence). The ends were cut back, 3 bases at V and 3 bases at J, with 15 bases in the middle. CDR3 in amino acids: CASSFSVTPSYEQYF. The CDR3 DNA sequence: TGTGCCAGCAGTTTTTCGGTGACTCCCAGCTACGAGCAGTACTTC.

V is TRBV6-5 and J is TRBJ2-3, with a weak D call TRBD1 (5 bases). Germline CDR1 and CDR2: MNHEY and SVGAGI. There are 15 residues in the CDR3. Trimming took 2 bases from V and 0 from J, leaving 9 bases between them. The CDR3 coding sequence is TGTGCCAGCAGTTACCAGACAGCTAGCACAGATACGCAGTATTTT. It codes for CASSYQTASTDTQYF.

This clone was seen more than once but under ten times. V gene TRBV5-1 combines with J gene TRBJ2-3; D remains ambiguous. This CDR3 is 16 amino acids long. The V end lost 2 bases, the J end lost 0 bases, and 13 bases lay between the germline ends. Germline V CDR1 and CDR2: SGHRS, YFSETQ. CDR3 sequence (DNA): TGCGCCAGCAGCTTTGGTTACGAGGATAGCACAGATACGCAGTATTTT. Translated, it gives CASSFGYEDSTDTQYF.

The V call is TRBV5-8, the J call TRBJ2-6; 10 bases line up with TRBD1. Germline-derived CDR1 and CDR2 are SGHTS and YDEGEE. Trimming took 3 bases from V and 0 from J; bases not matched to a gene: 6. This CDR3 is 18 amino acids long. The CDR3 loop is CASSSDRGVLSGANVLTF. CDR3 sequence (DNA): TGTGCCAGCAGCTCGGACAGGGGGGTTCTCTCTGGGGCCAACGTCCTGACTTTC.

In its sample, this clone was seen once. This chain joins TRBV7-2 and TRBJ1-5; D is ambiguous. Germline CDR1 reads SGHTA; CDR2 reads FQGNSA. The CDR3 contains 12 residues. Trimming took 0 bases from V and 11 from J, leaving 8 bases between them. The CDR3 region has the DNA TGTGCCAGCAGCTTAGCGTCAGACACCCAGCATTTT. Translation: CASSLASDTQHF.

V is TRBV28 and J is TRBJ2-3, with D uncertain. Germline-derived CDR1 and CDR2 are MDHEN and SYDVKM. The V end was cut by 5 bases, the J end by 0 bases, with 6 bases between. The CDR3 spans 13 residues. The CDR3 coding sequence is TGTGCCAGCAGTCCGACTAGCACAGATACGCAGTATTTT. It codes for CASSPTSTDTQYF. The whole variable domain, remainder taken from reference TRBV28 and TRBJ2-3, is DVKVTQSSRYLVKRTGEKVFLECVQDMDHENMFWYRQDPGLGLRLIYFSYDVKMKEKGDIPEGYSVSREKKERFSLILESASTNQTSMYLCASSPTSTDTQYFGPGTRLTVL.

V and J are TRBV2 and TRBJ2-7, with 7 nucleotides matching TRBD1. V shed 8 bases, J shed 0 bases, and the junction held 4 bases outside the gene matches. The germline CDR1 and CDR2 sequences are SNHLY and FYNNEI. CDR3 length equals 13 residues. In DNA, the CDR3 is TGTGCCAGCGAAGGACAGGCCTCCTACGAGCAGTACTTC. Protein: CASEGQASYEQYF.

The chain combines TRBV7-9 with TRBJ1-4; D ambiguous. CDR1 and CDR2 from the germline V gene are SEHNR and FQNEAQ (reference sequence). This CDR3 comprises 14 residues. V was trimmed by 5 bases and J by 7 bases, leaving 14 bases between them. The CDR3 reads CASSIGSRSEKLFF. The DNA of the CDR3 is TGTGCCAGCAGCATTGGGAGTCGGAGTGAAAAACTGTTTTTT.

The chain is built from TRBV4-2 and TRBJ2-4; D is possibly TRBD2 (5 bases). Trimming took off 0 bases at V and 1 base at J, with 7 bases between the two ends. The CDR3 consists of 15 residues. The germline CDR1 and CDR2 sequences are LGHNA and YNFKEQ. CDR3 amino acids: CASSQDPGAKNIQYF. CDR3 DNA sequence: TGTGCCAGCAGCCAAGATCCGGGGGCCAAAAACATTCAGTACTTC.

This rearrangement joins TRBV28 to TRBJ2-7; maybe TRBD2 (6 bases). The CDR3 is 12 residues long. The V end was cut by 4 bases, the J end by 6 bases, with 10 bases between. Germline loops: CDR1 MDHEN, CDR2 SYDVKM. The CDR3 spells CASSSGLVEQYF. DNA for the CDR3: TGTGCCAGCAGTTCGGGACTGGTCGAGCAGTACTTC. Full variable domain (rest looked up from reference TRBV28 and TRBJ2-7): DVKVTQSSRYLVKRTGEKVFLECVQDMDHENMFWYRQDPGLGLRLIYFSYDVKMKEKGDIPEGYSVSREKKERFSLILESASTNQTSMYLCASSSGLVEQYFGPGTRLTVT.

This chain uses TRBV6-5 with TRBJ2-3, with TRBD2 as a possible D gene (6 bases). Germline V CDR1 and CDR2: MNHEY, SVGAGI. V lost 6 bases, J lost 0 bases, and 13 bases lay in between. The CDR3 extends over 15 amino acids. The CDR3 DNA sequence: TGTGCCAGCAGAAGGGACTTCCCTAGCACAGATACGCAGTATTTT. Its protein is CASRRDFPSTDTQYF.